The 30 T cell receptor beta chains in this list originate from one sample, sequenced in a study of Tregs in tolerant kidney transplant recipients. Sequencing was performed with immunoSEQ multiplex PCR; in TCRdb, only in-frame clones are kept and a portion is missing. The top ten hold over 3.5% of the sample, which has 80,000 to 90,000 clones, around nine tenths seen once. The sequenced sample consisted of CD8+ T cells from blood. All receptors derive from a human donor in good health.

The chain joins TRBV6-6 to TRBJ2-2; 8 bases fit TRBD2. From germline, CDR1 is MNHNY and CDR2 SVGAGI (reference sequence). The V segment lost 7 bases and the J segment 3 bases; nucleotides outside the gene matches: 10. The CDR3 extends over 16 amino acids. CDR3 sequence (DNA): TGTGCCAGCATTTCCTCGAGCGGGGGTCACACCGGGGAGCTGTTTTTT. Amino acids: CASISSSGGHTGELFF.

The J gene is TRBJ2-7, the V gene TRBV10-3; TRBD2 might be the D (5 bases). CDR3 length equals 13 residues. Germline assignment: CDR1 ENHRY and CDR2 SYGVKD. Trimming removed 2 bases at V and 1 base at J, with 6 bases between. The CDR3 loop is CAISETGSYEQYF. The CDR3 DNA reads TGTGCCATCAGTGAGACGGGATCCTACGAGCAGTACTTC.

The chain joins TRBV4-1 to TRBJ2-5; weak D call: TRBD1 (6 bases). This CDR3 is built from 17 residues. The ends were cut back, 5 bases at V and 1 base at J, with 20 bases in the middle. CDR1 and CDR2 from the germline V gene are MGHRA and YSYEKL. The CDR3 region has the DNA TGCGCCAGCAGCTCCCGCCCCGGCAGGGGAATCCAAGAGACCCAGTACTTC. Protein product: CASSSRPGRGIQETQYF.

The CDR3 sequence: CASEGGYGYTF. The CDR3 nucleotides are TGTGCCAGCGAGGGTGGCTATGGCTACACCTTC. This chain joins TRBV2 and TRBJ1-2; D call uncertain. Germline assignment: CDR1 SNHLY and CDR2 FYNNEI. The CDR3 sequence is 11 residues long. Between the trimmed V and J ends, which lost 8 bases and 4 bases, there was a span of 8 bases.

This rearrangement joins TRBV7-9 to TRBJ2-7; 9 bases are a match to TRBD2. The CDR3 is made up of 15 amino acids. Germline CDR1 SEHNR, CDR2 FQNEAQ (reference sequence). V lost 5 bases to trimming and J lost 2 bases; unmatched junction nucleotides: 7. CDR3 bases: TGTGCCAGCAGCCCCCAACTAGCGGGCCCCTACGAGCAGTACTTC. It encodes CASSPQLAGPYEQYF.

This chain connects TRBV27 to TRBJ2-7, with TRBD2 matching over 8 bases. The CDR3 runs 14 residues. Germline V gene lookup returns CDR1 MNHEY and CDR2 SMNVEV (reference sequence). The junction had 12 bases not matched to a gene; V was cut back by 9 bases and J by 5 bases. CDR3 sequence reads: CASRVSGGPHEQYF. The CDR3 region has the DNA TGTGCCAGTCGAGTGTCGGGGGGGCCCCACGAGCAGTACTTC.

The chain joins TRBV6-5 to TRBJ1-2; D is unclear. V was cut by 6 bases and J by 4 bases, with 15 bases left in between. CDR1 MNHEY and CDR2 SVGAGI come from the germline V gene. The CDR3 contains 14 residues. CDR3 protein: CASSLGMKSYGYTF. The CDR3 coding sequence is TGTGCCAGCAGCCTCGGGATGAAGAGCTATGGCTACACCTTC.

V usage is TRBV2 and J usage is TRBJ1-2; D is undetermined. V was pared by 3 bases and J by 3 bases, with 8 bases between. The germline CDR1 and CDR2 sequences are SNHLY and FYNNEI. The CDR3 consists of 13 residues. The CDR3 loop is CASSEPGHYGYTF. For the CDR3, the DNA is TGTGCCAGCAGTGAGCCAGGCCACTATGGCTACACCTTC.

The V call is TRBV7-6, the J call TRBJ2-5, with 8 positions matching TRBD2. Germline V CDR1 and CDR2: SGHVS, FNYEAQ. This CDR3 spans 17 amino acids. The V segment lost 0 bases and the J segment 5 bases; nucleotides outside the gene matches: 11. CDR3 sequence reads: CASSLAPIAGRGETQYF. CDR3 bases: TGTGCCAGCAGCTTAGCCCCGATAGCGGGGCGGGGGGAGACCCAGTACTTC.

The CDR3 DNA is TGTGCCAGCAGCCGGACTAGCGGGATTAACGAGCAGTACTTC. Its translation: CASSRTSGINEQYF. This chain connects TRBV27 to TRBJ2-7; 12 bases agree with TRBD2. Germline-derived CDR1 and CDR2 are MNHEY and SMNVEV (reference sequence). The CDR3 loop spans 14 amino acids. V gave up 6 bases and J gave up 5 bases; unmatched junction bases: 5.

J is TRBJ1-1 and V is TRBV7-9; 8 positions match TRBD1. The CDR3 is 15 residues long. The germline gives CDR1 SEHNR, CDR2 FQNEAQ (reference sequence). J was trimmed by 3 bases and V by 5 bases; bases with no gene match: 8. CDR3 coding DNA: TGTGCCAGCAGCACCAGACAGGGGTCGGACACTGAAGCTTTCTTT. It yields the protein CASSTRQGSDTEAFF. Filled out from reference TRBV7-9 and TRBJ1-1, the complete variable domain reads DTGVSQNPRHKITKRGQNVTFRCDPISEHNRLYWYRQTLGQGPEFLTYFQNEAQLEKSRLLSDRFSAERPKGSFSTLEIQRTEQGDSAMYLCASSTRQGSDTEAFFGQGTRLTVV.

The J gene is TRBJ2-7, the V gene TRBV27, with D maybe TRBD1 (6 bases). V lost 0 bases and J 0 bases, leaving 15 bases between the germline ends. The CDR3 contains 17 residues. Germline V gene sequence: CDR1 MNHEY, CDR2 SMNVEV (reference sequence). Here the CDR3 reads CASSLSMGARSSYEQYF. In DNA form, the CDR3 reads TGTGCCAGCAGTTTATCGATGGGGGCCCGCAGCTCCTACGAGCAGTACTTC.

CDR3 in amino acids: CASSYGGTGPEKLFF. CDR3 sequence (DNA): TGTGCCAGCAGCTATGGGGGGACAGGGCCTGAAAAACTGTTTTTT. This rearrangement joins TRBV7-9 to TRBJ1-4; 9 bases align to TRBD1. V lost 4 bases and J lost 7; bases outside the gene matches: 7. The germline CDR1 and CDR2 sequences are SEHNR and FQNEAQ (reference sequence). The CDR3 covers 15 residues.

The chain carries TRBV5-4 and TRBJ2-7, with 8 bases lining up with TRBD1. CDR1 is SGHNT, CDR2 YYREEE, per germline (reference sequence). After removal of 4 bases from V and 0 bases from J, the junction contained 6 bases not matched to a gene. CDR3 length: 15 amino acids. The CDR3 protein is CASSLRTGTSYEQYF. In nucleotides, the CDR3 is TGTGCCAGCAGCCTGAGGACAGGGACCTCCTACGAGCAGTACTTC.

The rearrangement joins TRBV7-9 to TRBJ2-3; TRBD2 aligns across 12 bases. The CDR3 is 18 residues long. The V and J ends lost 3 bases and 1 base, in that order; junction bases with no gene match: 8. CDR1 is SEHNR and CDR2 is FQNEAQ in the germline V gene (reference sequence). The CDR3 DNA reads as TGTGCCAGCAGCTTGACGGCTAGCGGGGGGGCGGGCACAGATACGCAGTATTTT. Amino acids: CASSLTASGGAGTDTQYF.

The count of this clone is one. The chain carries TRBV5-4 and TRBJ2-2; no clear D. From germline, CDR1 is SGHNT and CDR2 YYREEE (reference sequence). V lost 4 bases, J lost 2 bases, and 15 bases lay in between. The CDR3 is 16 residues long. The CDR3 loop reads CASSLPYDTNTGELFF. The CDR3 region has the DNA TGTGCCAGCAGCCTCCCATACGACACCAACACCGGGGAGCTGTTTTTT.

The gene calls are TRBV19 and TRBJ2-5, with D hard to call. This CDR3 is built from 18 residues. Between the trimmed V and J ends, which lost 3 bases and 0 bases, there was a span of 20 bases. The germline V gene has CDR1 LNHDA and CDR2 SQIVND (reference sequence). The CDR3 bases are TGTGCCAGTAGTATTCACCCAATCAGGCAGAGGTACCAAGAGACCCAGTACTTC. This gives the protein CASSIHPIRQRYQETQYF.

Remarks on this clone: With a much larger clone just one base away, this may be a read error. The CDR3 nucleotides read TGTGCCAGCAGTGACATCTCTGGGGCCAACGTCCTGACTTTC. As protein: CASSDISGANVLTF. The chain employs TRBV2 and TRBJ2-6; no clear D gene. Between the trimmed V and J ends, which lost 3 bases and 0 bases, there was a span of 3 bases. This CDR3 comprises 14 residues. Germline-derived CDR1 and CDR2 are SNHLY and FYNNEI.

The chain combines TRBV27 with TRBJ2-5; no clear D. The V end lost 6 bases, the J end lost 5 bases, and 13 bases lay between the germline ends. The CDR3 consists of 13 residues. Germline-derived CDR1 and CDR2 are MNHEY and SMNVEV (reference sequence). The CDR3 DNA is TGTGCCAGCAGCGATGGCGAGTGGGAGACCCAGTACTTC. This sequence encodes CASSDGEWETQYF.

The CDR3 region has the DNA TGTGCCAGCAGCTTATCAGGGAACGAGCAGTACTTC. This gives the protein CASSLSGNEQYF. This sequence joins TRBV11-3 and TRBJ2-7; perhaps TRBD1 as D (5 bases). V was shortened by 2 bases and J by 5 bases, with 7 bases between the two germline ends. The CDR3 totals 12 residues. Germline V CDR1 and CDR2: SGHNT, YENEEA.

The rearrangement links TRBV9 to TRBJ1-1, with D possibly matching TRBD1 (5 bases). Between the trimmed V and J ends, which lost 0 bases and 7 bases, there was a span of 7 bases. The germline V gene encodes CDR1 SGDLS and CDR2 YYNGEE. The CDR3 loop spans 12 amino acids. DNA for the CDR3: TGTGCCAGCAGCGTAGGAGGGGATGAAGCTTTCTTT. It yields the protein CASSVGGDEAFF.

The chain carries TRBV12-2 and TRBJ2-1; no check of the table's D call, TRBD1, against the DNA was made. TRBV12-2 is shown as a pseudogene. This CDR3 is 16 amino acids long. The CDR3: CASRLGSDSGYNEQFF. The CDR3, as DNA: TGTGCAAGTCGCTTAGGCTCGGACAGTGGTTACAATGAGCAGTTCTTC.

This chain uses TRBV4-1 with TRBJ1-5; 9 positions match TRBD1. The length of the CDR3 is 16 residues. The J segment lost 10 bases and the V segment lost 0 bases, leaving 10 bases of the junction unmatched. Germline CDR1 reads MGHRA; CDR2 reads YSYEKL. The CDR3 nucleotides read TGCGCCAGCAGCCAAGATGGACAGGGGTCACGCAGACCCCAGCATTTT. It yields the protein CASSQDGQGSRRPQHF.

This chain joins TRBV29-1 and TRBJ2-6; D gene ambiguous. This CDR3 has 16 amino acids. The V end was cut by 0 bases, the J end by 3 bases, with 12 bases between. CDR1 is SQVTM and CDR2 is ANQGSEA in the germline V gene. CDR3 DNA: TGCAGCGTTGAAGATTTAGAGGCGGTTGGGGCCAACGTCCTGACTTTC. This codes for CSVEDLEAVGANVLTF.

The chain carries TRBV10-1 and TRBJ1-1; 7 bases agree with TRBD1. This CDR3 is 14 amino acids long. After removal of 4 bases from V and 1 base from J, the junction contained 3 bases not matched to a gene. CDR1 is WNHNN, CDR2 SYGVQD, per germline (reference sequence). The CDR3 sequence is CASSGDSSNTEAFF. In DNA, the CDR3 is TGCGCCAGCAGTGGGGACAGTTCGAACACTGAAGCTTTCTTT.

J is TRBJ1-4 and V is TRBV23-1; 8 bases are shared with TRBD1. TRBV23-1 qualifies as an ORF whose function is uncertain. CDR3 length: 16 amino acids. The ends lost 2 bases at V and 4 bases at J; junction bases unmatched: 6. CDR3 sequence (DNA): TGCGCCAGCAGTCAACCGGACAGGGTCGTTAATGAAAAACTGTTTTTT. Its translation: CASSQPDRVVNEKLFF.

The gene calls are TRBV5-4 and TRBJ2-7; the D call may be TRBD1 or TRBD2 (5 bases each). The CDR3 loop spans 15 amino acids. From germline, CDR1 is SGHNT and CDR2 YYREEE (reference sequence). Deletions cut 3 bases from V and 3 bases from J, with 16 bases between. This CDR3 is CASSSTRRDGYEQYF. For the CDR3, the DNA is TGTGCCAGCAGCTCCACCCGCAGGGACGGCTACGAGCAGTACTTC.

The chain recombines TRBV5-6 with TRBJ2-1; no clear D. Looked up from germline, CDR1 is SGHDT and CDR2 is YYEEEE. This CDR3 spans 12 amino acids. V dropped 2 bases and J dropped 9 bases, with 9 bases sitting between them. The CDR3 is CASSFITVEQFF. CDR3 nucleotides: TGTGCCAGCAGCTTCATTACCGTTGAGCAGTTCTTC. Drawing the rest from reference TRBV5-6 and TRBJ2-1, the complete variable domain is DAGVTQSPTHLIKTRGQQVTLRCSPKSGHDTVSWYQQALGQGPQFIFQYYEEEERQRGNFPDRFSGHQFPNYSSELNVNALLLGDSALYLCASSFITVEQFFGPGTRLTVL.

This sequence joins TRBV6-9 and TRBJ1-5; weak D call: TRBD1 (6 bases). Per the germline V gene, CDR1 is MNHGY and CDR2 is SVAAGI. The V end lost 5 bases, the J end lost 6 bases, and 17 bases lay between the germline ends. This CDR3 is built from 15 residues. The CDR3 sequence is CASSPNTGSGQPQHF. CDR3 coding DNA: TGTGCCAGCAGTCCTAATACAGGGTCCGGTCAGCCCCAGCATTTT.

J is TRBJ2-1 and V is TRBV21-1; the table names TRBD2, a call not compared with the DNA. TRBV21-1 is reported as a pseudogene. The CDR3 has 15 residues. The CDR3 DNA reads as TGTGCCAGCACCATGAGCGGGAGTTTCTACAATGAGCAGTTCTTC. Amino acid sequence: CASTMSGSFYNEQFF.